One sample yielded the 25 T cell receptor beta chains listed below, sequenced in a study of beta chain features in type 1 diabetes. Reverse transcribing all isolated RNA meant expressed TCRB transcripts were sequenced. Measured with immunoSEQ multiplex PCR; TCRdb has only the in-frame clones, and not every one. Of around 190,000 clones listed, 13% were seen once; the top ten hold 0.62%. The sequencing sample was made of central memory CD4+ T cells from blood. These receptor sequences come from a woman between 18 and 29 years old in good health.

The rearrangement joins TRBV7-9 to TRBJ2-5; weak D call: TRBD2 (5 bases). The CDR3 consists of 10 residues. CDR1 SEHNR and CDR2 FQNEAQ come from the germline V gene (reference sequence). The germline V and J ends were trimmed by 8 bases and 5 bases, with 6 bases remaining between them. CDR3 region: CASGEETQYF. The CDR3 nucleotides are TGTGCCAGCGGGGAGGAGACCCAGTACTTC. The full variable domain, completed using reference TRBV7-9 and TRBJ2-5, is DTGVSQNPRHKITKRGQNVTFRCDPISEHNRLYWYRQTLGQGPEFLTYFQNEAQLEKSRLLSDRFSAERPKGSFSTLEIQRTEQGDSAMYLCASGEETQYFGPGTRLLVL.

The V gene is TRBV29-1, the J gene TRBJ2-7; 11 bases are a match to TRBD2. Germline V gene sequence: CDR1 SQVTM, CDR2 ANQGSEA. With 5 bases clipped from V and 1 base from J, the junction kept 7 bases outside the gene matches. The CDR3 loop spans 15 amino acids. CDR3 bases: TGCAGCGTTTTGAGACTAGCGGGACTTTCCTACGAGCAGTACTTC. Translated, it gives CSVLRLAGLSYEQYF.

The rearrangement joins TRBV19 to TRBJ2-4; weak D call: TRBD2 (5 bases). Trimming removed 3 bases from V and 5 bases from J, with 14 bases in between. From germline, CDR1 is LNHDA and CDR2 SQIVND (reference sequence). This CDR3 comprises 15 residues. The DNA for the CDR3 is TGTGCCAGTAGTATCGGGCGGAGGCTCCAAAACATTCAGTACTTC. Protein sequence: CASSIGRRLQNIQYF.

The rearrangement joins TRBV23-1 to TRBJ1-2, with 10 bases matching TRBD1. TRBV23-1 is placed among ORFs of uncertain function. The ends lost 7 bases at V and 7 bases at J; junction bases unmatched: 9. The CDR3 extends over 14 amino acids. CDR3 region: CASNNHGTGVGYTF. The CDR3 bases are TGCGCCAGCAATAATCACGGGACAGGGGTTGGCTACACCTTC.

This clone appeared a few times. The J gene is TRBJ1-5, the V gene TRBV30; perhaps TRBD1 as D (6 bases). The CDR3 covers 14 residues. V gave up 4 bases and J gave up 6 bases, with 16 bases separating them. Germline CDR1 GTSNPN, CDR2 SVGIG (reference sequence). CDR3: CAWTVGGAVQPQHF. CDR3 sequence (DNA): TGTGCCTGGACCGTGGGGGGGGCGGTTCAGCCCCAGCATTTT.

The chain is built from TRBV4-2 and TRBJ1-5, with 7 positions matching TRBD1. The V and J ends lost 0 bases and 6 bases, in that order; junction bases with no gene match: 5. The CDR3 consists of 15 residues. From germline, CDR1 is LGHNA and CDR2 YNFKEQ. CDR3 loop: CASSQDQGVSQPQHF. DNA for the CDR3: TGTGCCAGCAGCCAAGACCAGGGGGTAAGTCAGCCCCAGCATTTT.

There are a few counts of this clone. This chain links TRBV11-2 with TRBJ2-1, with D tentatively TRBD1 (5 bases). Trimming took off 0 bases at V and 8 bases at J, with 17 bases between the two ends. Germline CDR1 and CDR2: SGHAT and FQNNGV. The CDR3 consists of 16 residues. The CDR3 nucleotides read TGTGCCAGCAGCTTAGATCAGCAGGGTCCTAAGGATGAGCAGTTCTTC. This translates into CASSLDQQGPKDEQFF.

CDR3 protein: CASSGGTPLTEAFF. The CDR3 DNA is TGTGCCAGCAGCGGCGGGACCCCCTTGACTGAAGCTTTCTTT. The V and J genes are TRBV28 and TRBJ1-1; tentatively, D is TRBD1 (5 bases). The V end was cut by 6 bases, the J end by 5 bases, with 16 bases between. Germline CDR1 and CDR2: MDHEN and SYDVKM. This CDR3 comprises 14 residues. Using reference TRBV28 and TRBJ1-1 for the parts outside the CDR3, the full variable domain is DVKVTQSSRYLVKRTGEKVFLECVQDMDHENMFWYRQDPGLGLRLIYFSYDVKMKEKGDIPEGYSVSREKKERFSLILESASTNQTSMYLCASSGGTPLTEAFFGQGTRLTVV.

This clone was seen just once. The V and J genes are TRBV19 and TRBJ2-1; 11 bases align to TRBD2. CDR3 length: 19 amino acids. V gave up 3 bases and J gave up 0 bases; unmatched junction bases: 10. From germline, CDR1 is LNHDA and CDR2 SQIVND (reference sequence). This chain's CDR3 is CASSITSGSFIISYNEQFF. Written as DNA, the CDR3 is TGTGCCAGTAGTATTACTAGCGGGAGTTTCATTATCTCCTACAATGAGCAGTTCTTC.

This clone turned up a few times. V usage is TRBV29-1 and J usage is TRBJ2-1; 7 bases align to TRBD2. Germline V gives CDR1 SQVTM, CDR2 ANQGSEA. This CDR3 is built from 14 residues. The trim removed 7 bases at V and 0 bases at J, leaving 6 bases unmatched. CDR3 amino acids: CSAIAGTSYNEQFF. CDR3 sequence (DNA): TGCAGCGCCATAGCGGGTACCTCCTACAATGAGCAGTTCTTC.

This clone was recorded a few times. DNA of the CDR3: TGTGCCACCAGCAGGGGAGGGGCGGGAGGGCCTCGGGAGACCCAGTACTTC. It yields the protein CATSRGGAGGPRETQYF. V usage is TRBV15 and J usage is TRBJ2-5; 9 nucleotides match TRBD2. Germline V lookup: CDR1 LNHNV, CDR2 YYDKDF (reference sequence). Losses at the gene ends were 3 bases for V and 5 bases for J; bases not matched to a gene: 13. The CDR3 has 17 amino acids.

In this sample, this clone turned up a few times. V is TRBV29-1 and J is TRBJ2-5; TRBD2 matches at 13 bases. This CDR3 has 14 residues. J lost 2 bases, V lost 3 bases, and 0 bases had no gene match. Per the germline V gene, CDR1 is SQVTM and CDR2 is ANQGSEA. The CDR3 DNA follows: TGCAGCGTTGAGGGACTAGCGGGACAAGAGACCCAGTACTTC. Protein: CSVEGLAGQETQYF.

This clone was detected only a few times. This chain links TRBV27 with TRBJ2-7, with TRBD1 matching 9 bases. This CDR3 has 15 residues. Germline values: CDR1 MNHEY, CDR2 SMNVEV (reference sequence). The V and J ends lost 3 bases and 4 bases, in that order; junction bases with no gene match: 7. The CDR3 region is CASSFPGQGRYEQYF. Here the CDR3 DNA reads TGTGCCAGCAGTTTTCCGGGACAGGGAAGATACGAGCAGTACTTC.

The chain has TRBV11-3 and TRBJ2-7, with D perhaps matching TRBD2 (6 bases). The CDR3 runs to 14 residues. V was trimmed by 5 bases and J by 2 bases, leaving 13 bases between them. Germline CDR1 reads SGHNT; CDR2 reads YENEEA. The CDR3: CASSSPGAPYEQYF. CDR3 DNA sequence: TGTGCCAGCAGCAGCCCGGGAGCCCCCTACGAGCAGTACTTC.

The V and J genes are TRBV7-9 and TRBJ2-7; 12 bases match TRBD2. Trimming removed 5 bases from V and 3 bases from J; junction bases left unmatched: 2. Germline CDR1 reads SEHNR; CDR2 reads FQNEAQ (reference sequence). This CDR3 is 14 amino acids long. The CDR3 sequence is CASSQTSGGYEQYF. Written as DNA, the CDR3 is TGTGCCAGCAGCCAGACTAGCGGGGGCTACGAGCAGTACTTC.

This chain joins TRBV5-1 and TRBJ2-7; D remains ambiguous. The V and J ends lost 1 base and 4 bases respectively, with 12 bases between them. Looked up from germline, CDR1 is SGHRS and CDR2 is YFSETQ. CDR3 length: 14 amino acids. The CDR3 sequence: CASSLPTQTYEQYF. The CDR3 DNA follows: TGCGCCAGCAGCTTGCCGACTCAGACGTACGAGCAGTACTTC. The full variable domain, in which reference TRBV5-1 and TRBJ2-7 provide the parts outside the CDR3, is KAGVTQTPRYLIKTRGQQVTLSCSPISGHRSVSWYQQTPGQGLQFLFEYFSETQRNKGNFPGRFSGRQFSNSRSEMNVSTLELGDSALYLCASSLPTQTYEQYFGPGTRLTVT.

J is TRBJ1-3 and V is TRBV30; a possible D gene is TRBD1 (5 bases). The CDR3 is 12 residues long. CDR1 and CDR2 (germline): GTSNPN, SVGIG (reference sequence). V was shortened by 5 bases and J by 8 bases, with 13 bases between the two germline ends. The CDR3 nucleotides are TGTGCCTGGGGACAAGGAGGGGACACCATATATTTT. Its translation: CAWGQGGDTIYF.

This clone was found a few times. This chain joins TRBV7-9 and TRBJ2-5, with a possible D match to TRBD2 (5 bases). The germline V gene encodes CDR1 SEHNR and CDR2 FQNEAQ (reference sequence). The CDR3 length is 14 residues. V was cut by 5 bases and J by 2 bases, with 12 bases left in between. In DNA form, the CDR3 reads TGTGCCAGCAGCCGCTCACTAGGACAAGAGACCCAGTACTTC. Translated, it gives CASSRSLGQETQYF.

This sequence joins TRBV5-4 and TRBJ2-7; 9 bases fit TRBD1. Trimming took 4 bases from V and 3 from J; bases not matched to a gene: 2. The CDR3 is 13 amino acids. In germline, CDR1 is SGHNT, CDR2 YYREEE (reference sequence). The CDR3 coding sequence is TGTGCCAGCAGCCGACAGGGGGGCTACGAGCAGTACTTC. Its protein product is CASSRQGGYEQYF.

This clone was seen only a few times. V gene TRBV2 combines with J gene TRBJ1-2, with a weak D call TRBD1 (5 bases). Germline CDR1 is SNHLY and CDR2 is FYNNEI. V was clipped by 0 bases and J by 1 base, with 15 bases between them. CDR3 length: 17 residues. CDR3 coding DNA: TGTGCCAGCAGTGAAGCATTCCAGCGACAGATTAACTATGGCTACACCTTC. Translation: CASSEAFQRQINYGYTF.

Concerning this clone: The sample holds other DNA sequences that translate to the same CDR3. The chain employs TRBV20-1 and TRBJ2-1; D remains ambiguous. This CDR3 is 11 amino acids long. Germline V gene lookup returns CDR1 DFQATT and CDR2 SNEGSKA (reference sequence). V was cut by 6 bases and J by 4 bases, with 7 bases left in between. The CDR3 region has the DNA TGCAGTGCCTCCGGGTACAATGAGCAGTTCTTC. Translated, it gives CSASGYNEQFF.

CDR3 coding DNA: TGTGCCAGCAGTGTACAGGGGCGCGGGCCTGAAGCTTTCTTT. Protein product: CASSVQGRGPEAFF. The chain uses TRBV2 and TRBJ1-1; 7 bases map to TRBD1. The CDR3 is 14 residues long. CDR1 is SNHLY and CDR2 is FYNNEI in the germline V gene. V gave up 4 bases and J gave up 6 bases; unmatched junction bases: 8.

V gene TRBV7-2 combines with J gene TRBJ1-2, with D unclear. CDR1 SGHTA and CDR2 FQGNSA come from the germline V gene. V lost 4 bases and J lost 3, with 15 bases in between. This CDR3 contains 15 residues. The CDR3 DNA sequence: TGTGCCAGCAGCTCACAACTAGTCCTACACTATGGCTACACCTTC. It yields the protein CASSSQLVLHYGYTF.

The chain uses TRBV27 and TRBJ1-1, with D perhaps matching TRBD1 (6 bases). CDR3 size: 13 residues. Trimming shortened V by 6 bases and J by 3 bases, and 11 bases separated the two germline ends. Looked up from germline, CDR1 is MNHEY and CDR2 is SMNVEV (reference sequence). The CDR3 here is CASRARGYTEAFF. The DNA for the CDR3 is TGTGCCAGCAGGGCCAGGGGTTACACTGAAGCTTTCTTT.

The J gene is TRBJ1-2, the V gene TRBV6-5; 11 nucleotides match TRBD1. V dropped 4 bases and J dropped 6; count of bases not matched to a gene: 4. This CDR3 is built from 14 residues. Germline assignment: CDR1 MNHEY and CDR2 SVGAGI. CDR3 bases: TGTGCCAGCAGTTTCCGGGACAGGGGGAATGGCTACACCTTC. It yields the protein CASSFRDRGNGYTF.